The 10 T cell receptor beta chains reported below all come from one sample, sequenced in a study of T cell repertoires in cytomegalovirus infection. Their antigens are not known. TCRdb passed the reads through MiXCR, listing each CDR3 protein once. The sample lists tens of thousands of distinct CDR3 sequences; 20% to 25% were seen once. The sequencing here drew on CD8+ T cells from cultured PBMCs, taken from culture after CMV antigen stimulation. All receptors come from a human donor in good health (CMV status not recorded). Some clones in this sample may be carry-over from other donors' samples.

This clonotype was counted between two and nine times. The chain links TRBV5-6 to TRBJ1-5, with D perhaps TRBD1 (5 bases). Germline V gene sequence: CDR1 SGHDT, CDR2 YYEEEE. Trimming removed 0 bases from V and 7 bases from J, with 11 bases in between. The CDR3 runs 14 residues. The CDR3 sequence is CASSLGQGRQPQHF. DNA of the CDR3: TGTGCCAGCAGCTTGGGGCAGGGTAGGCAGCCCCAGCATTTT.

In its sample, this clonotype was seen a few times. The chain combines TRBV7-9 with TRBJ1-2, with TRBD1 as a possible D gene (6 bases). Germline loops: CDR1 SEHNR, CDR2 FQNEAQ (reference sequence). V was clipped by 8 bases and J by 0 bases, with 13 bases between them. This CDR3 is built from 14 residues. The CDR3 here is CASGQTGSNYGYTF. The DNA of the CDR3 is TGTGCCAGCGGACAGACAGGCTCTAACTATGGCTACACCTTC.

The gene calls are TRBV7-8 and TRBJ1-2; D possibly corresponds to TRBD1 (5 bases). V was pared by 5 bases and J by 8 bases, with 18 bases between. Germline V CDR1 and CDR2: SGHVS, FQNEAQ. CDR3 size: 14 residues. The CDR3 loop reads CASSQGTLGLGYTF. The CDR3 DNA sequence: TGTGCCAGCAGCCAGGGAACACTCGGGCTAGGCTACACCTTC. Combining the CDR3 with reference TRBV7-8 and TRBJ1-2 gives the whole variable domain GAGVSQSPRYKVAKRGQDVALRCDPISGHVSLFWYQQALGQGPEFLTYFQNEAQLDKSGLPSDRFFAERPEGSVSTLKIQRTQQEDSAVYLCASSQGTLGLGYTFGSGTRLTVV.

This clonotype was counted between two and nine times. J is TRBJ2-3 and V is TRBV6-2 or TRBV6-3, with unresolved D. CDR3 length equals 12 residues. Germline CDR1 reads MNHEY; CDR2 reads SVGEGT. The V gene lost 4 bases and the J gene lost 6 bases, with 8 bases spanning the gap. The CDR3 here is CASSFLGDTQYF. The CDR3 DNA is TGTGCCAGCAGTTTCCTCGGGGATACGCAGTATTTT.

To note about this clonotype: At one boundary the junction diverges from the germline segment, which might be a read error. This sequence joins TRBV14 and TRBJ2-2, with D possibly being TRBD1 or TRBD2 (6 bases each). Germline-derived CDR1 and CDR2 are SGHDN and FVKESK. This CDR3 contains 16 residues. CDR3 sequence reads: CASSHPPGALTGGLFF. CDR3 bases: TGTGCCAGCAGCCACCCCCCAGGGGCGCTCACCGGGGGGCTGTTTTTT.

CDR3 sequence: CASTIWGYEQFF. CDR3 coding DNA: TGCGCCAGTACGATATGGGGCTATGAGCAGTTCTTC. The chain is built from TRBV10-2 and TRBJ2-1, with D tentatively TRBD1 (5 bases). Per the germline V gene, CDR1 is WSHSY and CDR2 is SAAADI. V lost 9 bases, J lost 8 bases, and 14 bases lay in between. The CDR3 totals 12 residues.

This clonotype was seen only a few times. The chain combines TRBV7-9 with TRBJ2-5; maybe TRBD2 (5 bases). The CDR3 has 11 amino acids. Germline loops: CDR1 SEHNR, CDR2 FQNEAQ (reference sequence). V shed 5 bases and J shed 5 bases, with 6 bases lying between them. The CDR3 loop reads CASSRGETQYF. Here the CDR3 DNA reads TGTGCCAGCAGCCGCGGGGAGACCCAGTACTTC.

The gene calls are TRBV9 and TRBJ2-1; tentatively, D is TRBD2 (6 bases). The CDR3 spans 15 residues. Germline V gene sequence: CDR1 SGDLS, CDR2 YYNGEE. The V gene lost 0 bases and the J gene lost 3 bases, with 10 bases spanning the gap. The CDR3 here is CASSVGRAFYNEQFF. Written as DNA, the CDR3 is TGTGCCAGCAGCGTAGGGAGGGCCTTCTACAATGAGCAGTTCTTC. The whole variable domain, filled in from reference TRBV9 and TRBJ2-1, reads DSGVTQTPKHLITATGQRVTLRCSPRSGDLSVYWYQQSLDQGLQFLIQYYNGEERAKGNILERFSAQQFPDLHSELNLSSLELGDSALYFCASSVGRAFYNEQFFGPGTRLTVL.

A remark on this clonotype: An end of the junction does not agree with germline; a read error may underlie this. The J gene is TRBJ2-1, the V gene TRBV7-8; D could derive from TRBD1 or TRBD2 (5 bases each). The CDR3 spans 17 residues. In germline, CDR1 is SGHVS, CDR2 FQNEAQ. The CDR3 region is CASSLAGAGASYNEQFF. In DNA form, the CDR3 reads TGTGCCAGCAGCCTAGCTGGGGCAGGAGCCTCCTACAATGAGCAGTTCTTC.

In its sample, this clonotype was seen a few times. CDR3 sequence reads: CSARDGTGGPILTQYF. The CDR3 coding sequence is TGCAGTGCTAGAGATGGGACGGGGGGCCCGATCCTCACGCAGTATTTT. The chain has TRBV20-1 and TRBJ2-3; tentatively, D is TRBD2 (7 bases). The germline CDR1 and CDR2 sequences are DFQATT and SNEGSKA (reference sequence). The length of the CDR3 is 16 residues. V was trimmed by 0 bases and J by 9 bases, leaving 22 bases between them.